This T cell receptor beta chain was recovered during a study of early T cells in non-severe SARS-CoV-2 infection. Each CDR3 protein is one row after TCRdb ran MiXCR on the 5' RACE reads. The table lists 100,000 to 120,000 distinct CDR3 sequences, around an eighth of them singletons. In germline, CDR1 is SGHTA, CDR2 FQGNSA. The CDR3 is 13 residues long. Trimming left V 1 base short and J 4 bases short, with 7 bases between. The sequenced sample consisted of whole blood. This chain uses TRBV7-2 with TRBJ1-2; no clear D. This TCR derives from an adult who was a healthcare worker with PCR-confirmed SARS-CoV-2 infection or an uninfected control (not recorded which). CDR3 sequence reads: CASSLVVLYGYTF. CDR3 coding DNA: TGTGCCAGCAGCTTAGTCGTGCTCTATGGCTACACCTTC.